Listed here is a single T cell receptor beta chain. This record comes from a study of cytomegalovirus exposure and HLA in healthy donors. This PCR relied on a set of 60 Vbeta primers and 13 Jbeta primers. The method was immunoSEQ multiplex PCR; TCRdb's version includes in-frame clones alone and lacks a portion of them. Among over 70,000 clones, roughly 78% were seen once, and the ten largest hold approximately 2.7%. CDR1 MDHEN and CDR2 SYDVKM come from the germline V gene. V lost 4 bases, J lost 6 bases, and 19 bases lay in between. The CDR3 has 16 amino acids. The origin of this receptor is a male donor in good health and CMV-seropositive. The chain carries TRBV28 and TRBJ1-5, with a possible D match to TRBD1 (5 bases). The sequenced material came from PBMCs. CDR3 region: CASSSRGTVWGQPQHF. The CDR3 region has the DNA TGTGCCAGCAGTTCTCGGGGGACGGTATGGGGTCAGCCCCAGCATTTT.